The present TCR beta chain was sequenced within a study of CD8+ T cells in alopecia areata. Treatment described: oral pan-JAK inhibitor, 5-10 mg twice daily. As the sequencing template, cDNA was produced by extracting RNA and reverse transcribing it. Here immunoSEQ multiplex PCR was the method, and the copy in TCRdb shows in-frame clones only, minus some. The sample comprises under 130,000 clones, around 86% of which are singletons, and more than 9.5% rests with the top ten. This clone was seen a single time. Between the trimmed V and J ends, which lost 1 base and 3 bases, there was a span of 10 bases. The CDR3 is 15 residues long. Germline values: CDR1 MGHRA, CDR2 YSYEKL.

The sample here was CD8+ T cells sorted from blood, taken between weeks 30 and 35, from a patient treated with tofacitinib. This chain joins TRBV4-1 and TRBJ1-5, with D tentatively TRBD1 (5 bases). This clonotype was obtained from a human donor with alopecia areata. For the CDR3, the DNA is TGCGCCAGCAGCCAAGCGGGGGACTTCAATCAGCCCCAGCATTTT. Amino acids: CASSQAGDFNQPQHF.